The present entry profiles one T cell receptor (beta chain) with its context. The CDR3 length is 15 residues. V was clipped by 4 bases and J by 7 bases, with 17 bases between them. Germline V gene data show CDR1 as SGDLS and CDR2 as YYNGEE. The entry originates in a study of blood T cell repertoires in COVID-19. Overall study context: The samples span acute and convalescent COVID-19 from the United States, Italy and Spain. PBMCs, B-cell-depleted T cells, or T cells were the source of the cDNA or gDNA that made up the material.

Original analysis: For nucleated cells, counts were estimated from reference gene primer amplification. Some clones are missing from TCRdb's copy, which holds only in-frame ones; the method was immunoSEQ multiplex PCR. The V and J calls and clone size come from that table; D and trimming were worked out from the DNA. The data contain more than 95,000 clones, 90% of them singletons. The rearrangement joins TRBV9 to TRBJ1-4; tentatively, D is TRBD1 (6 bases). The specimen was peripheral blood. This receptor was identified in a human donor with active COVID-19. The donor label of this sample is uncertain. The CDR3 DNA reads TGTGCCAGCAGCCTACAGGGTGGGGATAGTGAAAAACTGTTTTTT. It is translated as CASSLQGGDSEKLFF.